The present T cell receptor (beta chain) was sequenced within a study of blood T cell repertoires in COVID-19. Overall study context: Samples of COVID-19 (acute and convalescent) were obtained from the United States, Italy and Spain. The analysed material was cDNA or gDNA that came from T cells, B-cell-depleted T cells, or PBMCs.

Followed longitudinally, the Seattle patients had been enrolled during active infection. Authors' processing steps: Amplification of reference gene primers was used by the study to estimate nucleated cell counts. Assay used: immunoSEQ multiplex PCR; TCRdb lists only in-frame clones, some missing. That table furnishes V, J and clone size, whereas the DNA furnished D and trimming. The sample has more than 85,000 clones, 80% to 90% seen once. Per the germline V gene, CDR1 is SGHTA and CDR2 is FQGNSA. This CDR3 spans 14 amino acids. The V end was cut by 5 bases, the J end by 5 bases, with 15 bases between.

This TCR was sampled from a human donor with COVID-19, enrolled during active disease. The donor label of this sample is uncertain. The chain links TRBV7-2 to TRBJ1-1; no clear D. The sequencing input was peripheral blood. The CDR3: CASSEGRGRTEAFF. CDR3 nucleotides: TGTGCCAGCAGCGAAGGGAGAGGTAGGACTGAAGCTTTCTTT. Full variable domain (rest looked up from reference TRBV7-2 and TRBJ1-1): GAGVSQSPSNKVTEKGKDVELRCDPISGHTALYWYRQSLGQGLEFLIYFQGNSAPDKSGLPSDRFSAERTGGSVSTLTIQRTQQEDSAVYLCASSEGRGRTEAFFGQGTRLTVV.